This T cell receptor (beta chain) is from a study of blood T cell repertoires in COVID-19. Clones were read by immunoSEQ multiplex PCR, and TCRdb kept only the in-frame ones, dropping some. In the table there are approximately 140,000 clones, 84% of which are singletons. With 2 bases clipped from V and 13 bases from J, the junction kept 9 bases outside the gene matches. The CDR3 is made up of 14 amino acids. Germline-derived CDR1 and CDR2 are MNHEY and SVGEGT. Sequenced: peripheral blood. J is TRBJ2-5 and V is TRBV6-2 or TRBV6-3; 11 bases line up with TRBD2. The sequence derives from a human donor in a cohort sampled during active COVID-19. CDR3 residues: CASSYRTSGGLTYF. CDR3 in DNA: TGTGCCAGCAGTTACCGAACTAGCGGGGGACTAACGTACTTC.